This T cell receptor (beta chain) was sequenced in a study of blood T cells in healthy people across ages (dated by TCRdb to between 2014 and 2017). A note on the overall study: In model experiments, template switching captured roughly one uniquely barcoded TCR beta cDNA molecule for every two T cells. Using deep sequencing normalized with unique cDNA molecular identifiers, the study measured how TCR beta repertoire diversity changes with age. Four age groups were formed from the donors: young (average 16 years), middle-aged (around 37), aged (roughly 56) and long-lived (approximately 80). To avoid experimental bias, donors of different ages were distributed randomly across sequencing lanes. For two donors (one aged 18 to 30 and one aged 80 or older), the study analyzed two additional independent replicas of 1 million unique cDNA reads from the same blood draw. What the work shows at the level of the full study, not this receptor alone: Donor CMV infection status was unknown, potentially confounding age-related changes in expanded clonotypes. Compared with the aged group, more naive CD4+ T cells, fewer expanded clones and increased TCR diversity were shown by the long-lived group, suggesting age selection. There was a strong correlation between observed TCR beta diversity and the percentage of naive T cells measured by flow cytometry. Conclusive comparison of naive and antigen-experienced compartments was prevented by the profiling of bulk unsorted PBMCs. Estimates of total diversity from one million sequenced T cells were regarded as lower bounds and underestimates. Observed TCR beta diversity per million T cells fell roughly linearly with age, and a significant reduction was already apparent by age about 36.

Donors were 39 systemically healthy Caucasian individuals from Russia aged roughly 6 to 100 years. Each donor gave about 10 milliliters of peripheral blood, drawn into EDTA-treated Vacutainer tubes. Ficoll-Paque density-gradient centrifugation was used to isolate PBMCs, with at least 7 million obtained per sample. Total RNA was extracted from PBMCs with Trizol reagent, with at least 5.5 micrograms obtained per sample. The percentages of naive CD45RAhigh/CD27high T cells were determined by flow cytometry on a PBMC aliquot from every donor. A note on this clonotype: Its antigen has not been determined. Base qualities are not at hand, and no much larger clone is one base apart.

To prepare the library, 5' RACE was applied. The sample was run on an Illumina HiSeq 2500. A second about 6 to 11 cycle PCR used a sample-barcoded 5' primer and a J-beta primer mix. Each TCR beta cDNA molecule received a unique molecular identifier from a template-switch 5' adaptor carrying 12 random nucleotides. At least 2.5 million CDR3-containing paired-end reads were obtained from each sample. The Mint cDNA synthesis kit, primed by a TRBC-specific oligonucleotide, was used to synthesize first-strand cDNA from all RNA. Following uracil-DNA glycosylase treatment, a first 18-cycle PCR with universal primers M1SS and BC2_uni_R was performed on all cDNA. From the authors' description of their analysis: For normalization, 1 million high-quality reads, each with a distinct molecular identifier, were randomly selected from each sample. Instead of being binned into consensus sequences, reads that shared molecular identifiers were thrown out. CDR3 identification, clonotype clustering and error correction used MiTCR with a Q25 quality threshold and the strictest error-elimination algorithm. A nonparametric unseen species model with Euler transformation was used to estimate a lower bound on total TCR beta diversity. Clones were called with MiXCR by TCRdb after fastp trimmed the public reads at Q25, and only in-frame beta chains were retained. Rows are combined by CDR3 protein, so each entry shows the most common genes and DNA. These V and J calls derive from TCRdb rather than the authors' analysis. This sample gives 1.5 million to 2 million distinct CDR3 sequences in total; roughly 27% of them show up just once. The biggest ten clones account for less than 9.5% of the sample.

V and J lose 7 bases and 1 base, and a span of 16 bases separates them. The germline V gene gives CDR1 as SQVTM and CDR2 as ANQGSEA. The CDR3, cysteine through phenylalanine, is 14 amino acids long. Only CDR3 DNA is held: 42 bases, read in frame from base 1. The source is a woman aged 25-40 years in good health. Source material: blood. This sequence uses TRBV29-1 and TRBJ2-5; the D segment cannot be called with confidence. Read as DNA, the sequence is TGCAGCGGAGTGGTGTTTCTGGCCCAAGAGACCCAGTACTTC. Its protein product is CSGVVFLAQETQYF.